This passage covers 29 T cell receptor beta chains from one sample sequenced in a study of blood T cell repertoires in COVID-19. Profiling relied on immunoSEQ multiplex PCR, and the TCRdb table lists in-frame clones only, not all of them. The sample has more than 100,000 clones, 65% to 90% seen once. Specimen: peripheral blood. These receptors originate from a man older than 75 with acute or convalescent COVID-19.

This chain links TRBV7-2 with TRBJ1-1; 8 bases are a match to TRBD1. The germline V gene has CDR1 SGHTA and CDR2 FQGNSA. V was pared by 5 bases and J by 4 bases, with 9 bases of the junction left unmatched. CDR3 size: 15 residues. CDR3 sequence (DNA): TGTGCCAGCAGCCCTAGACAGGGGAAGGGCACTGAAGCTTTCTTT. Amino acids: CASSPRQGKGTEAFF.

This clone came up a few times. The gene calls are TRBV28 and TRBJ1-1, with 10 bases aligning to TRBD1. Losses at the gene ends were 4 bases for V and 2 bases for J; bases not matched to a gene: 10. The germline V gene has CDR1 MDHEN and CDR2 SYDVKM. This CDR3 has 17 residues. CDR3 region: CASSSGTGVLLNTEAFF. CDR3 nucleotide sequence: TGTGCCAGCAGTTCGGGGACAGGGGTCTTACTCAACACTGAAGCTTTCTTT.

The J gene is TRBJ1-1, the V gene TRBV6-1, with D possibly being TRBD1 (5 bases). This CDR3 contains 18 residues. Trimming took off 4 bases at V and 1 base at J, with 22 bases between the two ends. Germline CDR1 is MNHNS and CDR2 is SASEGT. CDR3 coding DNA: TGTGCCAGCAGTGGACCTTCAAGGGGCGGTGGAAGGAACACTGAAGCTTTCTTT. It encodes CASSGPSRGGGRNTEAFF.

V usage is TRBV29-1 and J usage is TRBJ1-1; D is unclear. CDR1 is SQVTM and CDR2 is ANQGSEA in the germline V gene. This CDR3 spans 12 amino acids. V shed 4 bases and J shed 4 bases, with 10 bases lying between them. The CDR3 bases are TGCAGCGTTGGTCCCCAGGCCACTGAAGCTTTCTTT. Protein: CSVGPQATEAFF.

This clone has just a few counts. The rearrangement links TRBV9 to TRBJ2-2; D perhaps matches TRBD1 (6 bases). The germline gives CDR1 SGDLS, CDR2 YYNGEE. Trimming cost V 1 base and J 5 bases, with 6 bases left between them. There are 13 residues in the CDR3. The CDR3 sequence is CASSVQGTGELFF. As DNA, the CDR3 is TGTGCCAGCAGCGTACAGGGGACCGGGGAGCTGTTTTTT.

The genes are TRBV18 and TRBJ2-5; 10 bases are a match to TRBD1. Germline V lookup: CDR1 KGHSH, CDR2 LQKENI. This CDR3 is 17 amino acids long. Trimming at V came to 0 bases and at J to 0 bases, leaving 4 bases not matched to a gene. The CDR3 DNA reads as TGTGCCAGCTCACCACCGACGGGACAGGGGAACCAAGAGACCCAGTACTTC. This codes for CASSPPTGQGNQETQYF.

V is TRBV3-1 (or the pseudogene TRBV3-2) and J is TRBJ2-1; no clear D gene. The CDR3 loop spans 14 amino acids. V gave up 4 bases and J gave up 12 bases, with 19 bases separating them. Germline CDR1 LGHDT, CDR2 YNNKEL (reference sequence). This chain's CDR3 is CASSPRVSSPWQFF. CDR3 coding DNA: TGTGCCAGCAGCCCCCGGGTCTCGTCACCCTGGCAGTTCTTC.

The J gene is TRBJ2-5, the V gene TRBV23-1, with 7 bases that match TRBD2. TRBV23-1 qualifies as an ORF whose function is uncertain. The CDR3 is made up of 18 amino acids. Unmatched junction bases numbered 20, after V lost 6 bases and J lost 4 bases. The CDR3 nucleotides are TGCGCCAGCAGCTGCCAACGAGGAAGGACTAGTAGGCGAGAGACCCAGTACTTC. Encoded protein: CASSCQRGRTSRRETQYF.

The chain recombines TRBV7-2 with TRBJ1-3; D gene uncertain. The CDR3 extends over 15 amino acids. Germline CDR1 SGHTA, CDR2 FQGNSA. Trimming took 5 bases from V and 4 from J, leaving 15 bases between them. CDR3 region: CASSPKGGGGNTIYF. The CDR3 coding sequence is TGTGCCAGCAGCCCCAAAGGCGGCGGCGGAAACACCATATATTTT.

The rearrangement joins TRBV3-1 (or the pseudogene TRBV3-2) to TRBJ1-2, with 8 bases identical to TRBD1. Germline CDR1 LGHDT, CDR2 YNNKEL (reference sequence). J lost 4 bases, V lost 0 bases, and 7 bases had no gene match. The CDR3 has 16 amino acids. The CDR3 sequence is CASSQDFGQGGYGYTF. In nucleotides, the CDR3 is TGTGCCAGCAGCCAAGACTTCGGACAGGGAGGCTATGGCTACACCTTC.

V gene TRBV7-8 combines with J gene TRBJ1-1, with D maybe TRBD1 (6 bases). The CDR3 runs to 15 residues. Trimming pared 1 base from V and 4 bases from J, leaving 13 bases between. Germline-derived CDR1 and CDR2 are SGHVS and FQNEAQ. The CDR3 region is CASSLEGVSGTEAFF. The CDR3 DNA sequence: TGTGCCAGCAGCTTAGAGGGGGTTTCGGGCACTGAAGCTTTCTTT.

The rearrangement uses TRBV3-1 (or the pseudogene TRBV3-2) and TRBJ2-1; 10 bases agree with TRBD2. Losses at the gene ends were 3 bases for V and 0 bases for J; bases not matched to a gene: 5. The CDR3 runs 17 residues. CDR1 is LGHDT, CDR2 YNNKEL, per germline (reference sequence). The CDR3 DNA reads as TGTGCCAGCAGCCATGGGCTAGCGGGAGCCTCCTACAATGAGCAGTTCTTC. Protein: CASSHGLAGASYNEQFF.

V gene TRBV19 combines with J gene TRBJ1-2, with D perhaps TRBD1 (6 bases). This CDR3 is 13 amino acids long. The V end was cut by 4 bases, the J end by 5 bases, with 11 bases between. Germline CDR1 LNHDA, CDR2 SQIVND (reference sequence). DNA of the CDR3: TGTGCCAGTAGTAGAGGGGGGGAGTATGGCTACACCTTC. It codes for CASSRGGEYGYTF.

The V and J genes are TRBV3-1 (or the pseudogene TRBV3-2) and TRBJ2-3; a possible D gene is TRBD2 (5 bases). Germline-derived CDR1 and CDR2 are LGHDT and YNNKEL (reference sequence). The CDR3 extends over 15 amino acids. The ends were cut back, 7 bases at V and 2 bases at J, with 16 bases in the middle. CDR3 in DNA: TGTGCCAGCACCCTAGAGGCGGGTTCCACAGATACGCAGTATTTT. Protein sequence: CASTLEAGSTDTQYF.

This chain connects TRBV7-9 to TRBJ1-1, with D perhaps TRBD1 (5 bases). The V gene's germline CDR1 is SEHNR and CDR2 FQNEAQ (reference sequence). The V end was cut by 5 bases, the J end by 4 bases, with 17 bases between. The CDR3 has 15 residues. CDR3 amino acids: CASSPRQSLGTEAFF. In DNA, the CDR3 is TGTGCCAGCAGCCCACGACAGTCCCTGGGCACTGAAGCTTTCTTT.

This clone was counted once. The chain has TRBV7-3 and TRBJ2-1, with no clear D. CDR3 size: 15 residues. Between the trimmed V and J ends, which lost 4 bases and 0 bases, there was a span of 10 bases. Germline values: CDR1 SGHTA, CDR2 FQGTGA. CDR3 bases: TGTGCCAGCAGCTCACAGTCGAGCTCCTACAATGAGCAGTTCTTC. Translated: CASSSQSSSYNEQFF. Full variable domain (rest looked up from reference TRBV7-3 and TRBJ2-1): GAGVSQTPSNKVTEKGKYVELRCDPISGHTALYWYRQSLGQGPEFLIYFQGTGAADDSGLPNDRFFAVRPEGSVSTLKIQRTERGDSAVYLCASSSQSSSYNEQFFGPGTRLTVL.

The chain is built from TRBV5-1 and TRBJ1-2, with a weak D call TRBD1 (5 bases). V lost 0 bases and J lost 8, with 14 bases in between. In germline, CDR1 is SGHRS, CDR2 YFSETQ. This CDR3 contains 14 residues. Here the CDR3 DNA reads TGCGCCAGCAGCTTGGAGAGGCAGGGCAAGGGCTACACCTTC. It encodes CASSLERQGKGYTF.

The CDR3 is CATGLNTEAFF. The CDR3 nucleotides are TGTGCTACGGGGTTGAACACTGAAGCTTTCTTT. This rearrangement joins TRBV19 to TRBJ1-1; the D is unclear. The CDR3 has 11 amino acids. Germline V lookup: CDR1 LNHDA, CDR2 SQIVND (reference sequence).

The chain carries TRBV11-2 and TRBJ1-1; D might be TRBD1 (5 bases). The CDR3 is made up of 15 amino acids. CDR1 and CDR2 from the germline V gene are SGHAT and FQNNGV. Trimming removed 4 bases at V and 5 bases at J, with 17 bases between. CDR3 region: CASSSFGGDGTEAFF. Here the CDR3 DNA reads TGTGCCAGCAGCTCGTTCGGGGGGGATGGGACTGAAGCTTTCTTT.

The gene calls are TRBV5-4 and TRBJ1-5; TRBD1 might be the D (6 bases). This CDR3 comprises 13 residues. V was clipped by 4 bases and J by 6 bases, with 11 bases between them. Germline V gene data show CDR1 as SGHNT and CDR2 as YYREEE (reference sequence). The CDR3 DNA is TGTGCCAGCAGCGAGGGGGTAGGTCAGCCCCAGCATTTT. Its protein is CASSEGVGQPQHF.

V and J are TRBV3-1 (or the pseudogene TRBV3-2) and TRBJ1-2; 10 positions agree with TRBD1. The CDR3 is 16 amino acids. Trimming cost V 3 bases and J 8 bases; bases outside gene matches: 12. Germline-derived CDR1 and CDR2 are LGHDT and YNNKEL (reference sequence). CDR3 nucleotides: TGTGCCAGCAGCCAGAGTACCGGGACAGGGGCAGACGGCTACACCTTC. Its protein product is CASSQSTGTGADGYTF.

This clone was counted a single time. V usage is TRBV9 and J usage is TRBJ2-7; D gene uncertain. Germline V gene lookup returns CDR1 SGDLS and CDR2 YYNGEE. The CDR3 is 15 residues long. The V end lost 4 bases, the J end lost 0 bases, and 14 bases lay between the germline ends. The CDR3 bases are TGTGCCAGCAGCTTTGGCGCGGCGAACTCCTACGAGCAGTACTTC. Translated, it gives CASSFGAANSYEQYF.

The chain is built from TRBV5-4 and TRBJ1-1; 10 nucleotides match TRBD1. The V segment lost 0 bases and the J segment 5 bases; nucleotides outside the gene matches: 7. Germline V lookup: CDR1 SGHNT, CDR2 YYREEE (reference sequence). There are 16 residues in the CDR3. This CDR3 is CASSLGQGARGTEAFF. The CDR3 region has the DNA TGTGCCAGCAGCTTGGGACAGGGGGCAAGAGGGACTGAAGCTTTCTTT. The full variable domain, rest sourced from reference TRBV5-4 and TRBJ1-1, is ETGVTQSPTHLIKTRGQQVTLRCSSQSGHNTVSWYQQALGQGPQFIFQYYREEENGRGNFPPRFSGLQFPNYSSELNVNALELDDSALYLCASSLGQGARGTEAFFGQGTRLTVV.

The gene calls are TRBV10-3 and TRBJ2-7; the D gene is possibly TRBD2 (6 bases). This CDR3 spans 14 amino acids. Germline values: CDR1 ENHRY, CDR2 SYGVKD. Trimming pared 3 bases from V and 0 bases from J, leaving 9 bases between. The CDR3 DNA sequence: TGTGCCATCAGTGACCACGGGAGCTCCTACGAGCAGTACTTC. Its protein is CAISDHGSSYEQYF.

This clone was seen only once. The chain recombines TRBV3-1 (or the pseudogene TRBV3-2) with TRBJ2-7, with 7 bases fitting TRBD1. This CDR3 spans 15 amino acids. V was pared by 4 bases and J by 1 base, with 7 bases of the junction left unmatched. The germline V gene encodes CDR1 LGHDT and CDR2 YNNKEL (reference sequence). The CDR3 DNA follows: TGTGCCAGCAGCCCGAAACCGGACAGGTCCTACGAGCAGTACTTC. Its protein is CASSPKPDRSYEQYF.

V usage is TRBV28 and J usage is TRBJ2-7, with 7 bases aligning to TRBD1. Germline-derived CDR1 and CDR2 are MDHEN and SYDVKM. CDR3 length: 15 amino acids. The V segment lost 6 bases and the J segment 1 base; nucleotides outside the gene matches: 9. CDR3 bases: TGTGCCAGCAGGGCCGGGACAGCAGGGTCCTACGAGCAGTACTTC. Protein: CASRAGTAGSYEQYF.

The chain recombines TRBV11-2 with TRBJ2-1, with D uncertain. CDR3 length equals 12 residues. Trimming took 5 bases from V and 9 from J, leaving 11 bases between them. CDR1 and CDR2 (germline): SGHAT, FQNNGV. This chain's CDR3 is CASSPHVSEQFF. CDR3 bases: TGTGCCAGCAGCCCCCACGTCAGTGAGCAGTTCTTC.

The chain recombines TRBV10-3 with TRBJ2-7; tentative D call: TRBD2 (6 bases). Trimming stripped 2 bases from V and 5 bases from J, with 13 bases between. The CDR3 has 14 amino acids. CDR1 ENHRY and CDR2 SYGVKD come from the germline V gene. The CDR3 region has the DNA TGTGCCATCAGTGAGCCGGGGGAGAAAAACGAGCAGTACTTC. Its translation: CAISEPGEKNEQYF.

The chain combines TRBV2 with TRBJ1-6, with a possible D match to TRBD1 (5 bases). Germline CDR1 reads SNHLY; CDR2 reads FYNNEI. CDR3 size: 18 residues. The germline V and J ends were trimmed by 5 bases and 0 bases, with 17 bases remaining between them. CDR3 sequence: CASSLPRGFSSYNSPLHF. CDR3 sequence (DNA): TGTGCCAGCAGTCTCCCACGGGGGTTCAGCTCCTATAATTCACCCCTCCACTTT.